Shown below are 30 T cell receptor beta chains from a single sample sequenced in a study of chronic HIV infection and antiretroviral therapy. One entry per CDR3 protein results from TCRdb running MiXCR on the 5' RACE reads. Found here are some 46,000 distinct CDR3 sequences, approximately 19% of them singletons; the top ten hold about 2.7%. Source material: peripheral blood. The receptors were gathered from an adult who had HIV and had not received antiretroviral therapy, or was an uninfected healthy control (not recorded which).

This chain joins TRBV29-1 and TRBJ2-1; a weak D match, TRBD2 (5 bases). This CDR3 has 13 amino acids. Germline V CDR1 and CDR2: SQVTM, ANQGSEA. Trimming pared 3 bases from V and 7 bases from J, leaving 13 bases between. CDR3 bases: TGCAGCGTTGACAGGTTGTCGGGGAATGAGCAGTTCTTC. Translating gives CSVDRLSGNEQFF.

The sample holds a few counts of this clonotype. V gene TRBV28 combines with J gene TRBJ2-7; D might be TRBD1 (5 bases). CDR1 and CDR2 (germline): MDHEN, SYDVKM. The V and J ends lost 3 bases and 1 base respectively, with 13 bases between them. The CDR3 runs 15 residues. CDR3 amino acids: CASSLSPRVSYEQYF. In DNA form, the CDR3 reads TGTGCCAGCAGTTTGTCCCCCAGGGTTTCCTACGAGCAGTACTTC.

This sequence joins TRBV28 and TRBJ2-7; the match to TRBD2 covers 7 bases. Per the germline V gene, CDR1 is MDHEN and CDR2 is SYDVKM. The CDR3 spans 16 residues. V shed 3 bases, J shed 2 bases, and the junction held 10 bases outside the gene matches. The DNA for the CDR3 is TGTGCCAGCAGTTTTAGCCTAACTAGCGCTACCTACGAGCAGTACTTC. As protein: CASSFSLTSATYEQYF. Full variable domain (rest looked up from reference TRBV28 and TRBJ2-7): DVKVTQSSRYLVKRTGEKVFLECVQDMDHENMFWYRQDPGLGLRLIYFSYDVKMKEKGDIPEGYSVSREKKERFSLILESASTNQTSMYLCASSFSLTSATYEQYFGPGTRLTVT.

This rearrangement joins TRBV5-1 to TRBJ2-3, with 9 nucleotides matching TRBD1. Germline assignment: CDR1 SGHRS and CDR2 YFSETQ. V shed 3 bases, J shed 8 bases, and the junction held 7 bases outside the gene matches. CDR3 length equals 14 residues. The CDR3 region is CASSSGQGWVTQYF. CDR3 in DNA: TGCGCCAGCAGCTCTGGACAGGGGTGGGTTACGCAGTATTTT.

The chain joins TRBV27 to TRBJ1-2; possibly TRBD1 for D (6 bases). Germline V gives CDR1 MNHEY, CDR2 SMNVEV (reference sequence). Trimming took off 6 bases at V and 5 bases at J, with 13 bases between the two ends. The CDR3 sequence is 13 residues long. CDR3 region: CASSYTGTYGYTF. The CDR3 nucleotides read TGTGCCAGCAGCTATACCGGGACATATGGCTACACCTTC.

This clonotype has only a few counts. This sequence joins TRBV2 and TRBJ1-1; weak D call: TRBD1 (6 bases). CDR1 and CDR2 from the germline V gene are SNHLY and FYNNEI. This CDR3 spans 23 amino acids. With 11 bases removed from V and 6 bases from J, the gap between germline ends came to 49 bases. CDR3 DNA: TGTGCCGCCATAGGTCGCGTGGGGATCCTACCGACTAGGGGTGGCAGGGGTATCGCTGAAGCTTTCTTT. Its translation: CAAIGRVGILPTRGGRGIAEAFF.

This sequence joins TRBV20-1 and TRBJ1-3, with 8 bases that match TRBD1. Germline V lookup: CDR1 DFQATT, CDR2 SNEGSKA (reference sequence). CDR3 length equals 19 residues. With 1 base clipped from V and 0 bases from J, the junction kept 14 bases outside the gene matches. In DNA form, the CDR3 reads TGCAGTGCTAGAGGGTCGGGACAGGCCCAGGTTGGCTCTGGAAACACCATATATTTT. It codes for CSARGSGQAQVGSGNTIYF.

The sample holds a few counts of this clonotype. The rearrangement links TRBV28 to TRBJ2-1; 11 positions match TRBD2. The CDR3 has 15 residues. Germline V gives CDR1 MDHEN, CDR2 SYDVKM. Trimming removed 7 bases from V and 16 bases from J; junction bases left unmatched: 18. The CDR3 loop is CASTQTGLAGGPEFF. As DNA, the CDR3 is TGTGCCAGCACCCAAACAGGGCTAGCGGGGGGCCCGGAATTCTTC.

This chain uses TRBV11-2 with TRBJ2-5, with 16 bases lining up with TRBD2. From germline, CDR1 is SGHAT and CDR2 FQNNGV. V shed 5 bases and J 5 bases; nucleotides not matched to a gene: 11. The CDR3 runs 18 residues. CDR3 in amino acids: CASSPLGGLAGGGETQYF. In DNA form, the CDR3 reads TGTGCCAGCAGCCCCCTAGGGGGACTAGCGGGAGGGGGGGAGACCCAGTACTTC.

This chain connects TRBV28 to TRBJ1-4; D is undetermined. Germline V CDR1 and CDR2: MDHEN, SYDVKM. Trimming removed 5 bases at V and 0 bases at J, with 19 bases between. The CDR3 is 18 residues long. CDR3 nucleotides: TGTGCCAGCAGTCCACATTCCTTTGGAGAAGCAACTAATGAAAAACTGTTTTTT. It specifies CASSPHSFGEATNEKLFF.

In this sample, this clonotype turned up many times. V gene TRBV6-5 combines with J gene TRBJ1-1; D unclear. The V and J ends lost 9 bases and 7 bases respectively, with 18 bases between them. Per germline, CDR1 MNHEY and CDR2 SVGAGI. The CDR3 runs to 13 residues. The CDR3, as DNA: TGTGCCAGTTTCAGGAGGCGCCAGCGTGAAGCTTTCTTT. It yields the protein CASFRRRQREAFF.

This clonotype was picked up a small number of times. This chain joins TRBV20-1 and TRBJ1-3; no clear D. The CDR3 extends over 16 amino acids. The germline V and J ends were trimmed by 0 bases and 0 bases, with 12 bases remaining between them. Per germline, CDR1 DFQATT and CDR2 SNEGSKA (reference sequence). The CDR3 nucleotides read TGCAGTGCTAGAGATCTCGACGCGAGCTCTGGAAACACCATATATTTT. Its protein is CSARDLDASSGNTIYF.

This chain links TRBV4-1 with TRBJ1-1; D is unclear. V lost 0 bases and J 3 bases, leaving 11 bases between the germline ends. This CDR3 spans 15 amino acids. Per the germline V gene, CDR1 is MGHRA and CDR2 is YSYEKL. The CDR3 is CASSQDRTGYTEAFF. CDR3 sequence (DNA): TGCGCCAGCAGCCAAGATCGTACGGGTTACACTGAAGCTTTCTTT.

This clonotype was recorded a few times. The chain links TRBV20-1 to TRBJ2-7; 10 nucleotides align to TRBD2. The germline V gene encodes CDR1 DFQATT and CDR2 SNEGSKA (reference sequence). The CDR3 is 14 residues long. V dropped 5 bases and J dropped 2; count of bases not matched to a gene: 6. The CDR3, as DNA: TGCAGTGCTCTTAGCGGGAGGTCCGCCTACGAGCAGTACTTC. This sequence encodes CSALSGRSAYEQYF.

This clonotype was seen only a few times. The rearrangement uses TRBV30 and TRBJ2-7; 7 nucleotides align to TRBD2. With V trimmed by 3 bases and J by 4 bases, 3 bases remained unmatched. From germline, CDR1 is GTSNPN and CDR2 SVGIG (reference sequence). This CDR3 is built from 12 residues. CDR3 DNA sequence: TGTGCCTGGAGCGCCGGGGGGTACGAGCAGTACTTC. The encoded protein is CAWSAGGYEQYF.

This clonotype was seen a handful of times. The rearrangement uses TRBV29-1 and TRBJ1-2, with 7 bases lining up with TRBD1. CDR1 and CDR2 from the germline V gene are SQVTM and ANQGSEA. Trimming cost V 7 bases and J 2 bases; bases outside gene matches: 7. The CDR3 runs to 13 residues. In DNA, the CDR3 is TGCAGCGCAGAGGGACAGATCAACTATGGCTACACCTTC. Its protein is CSAEGQINYGYTF.

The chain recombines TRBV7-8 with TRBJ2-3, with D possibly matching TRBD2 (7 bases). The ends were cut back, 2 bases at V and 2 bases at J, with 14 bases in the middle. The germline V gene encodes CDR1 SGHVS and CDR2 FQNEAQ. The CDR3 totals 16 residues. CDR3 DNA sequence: TGTGCCAGCAGCTTAAATACAGGGAGGGTCACAGATACGCAGTATTTT. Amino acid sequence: CASSLNTGRVTDTQYF.

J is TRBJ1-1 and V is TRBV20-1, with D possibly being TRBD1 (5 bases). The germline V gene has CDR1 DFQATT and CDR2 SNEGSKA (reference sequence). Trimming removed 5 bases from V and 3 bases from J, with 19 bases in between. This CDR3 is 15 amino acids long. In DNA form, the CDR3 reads TGCAGTGCTGGCAGCGCGGGGGTGTCACACACTGAAGCTTTCTTT. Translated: CSAGSAGVSHTEAFF.

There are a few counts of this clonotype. The DNA for the CDR3 is TGTGCCAGTACCCCCGCGTACAGCCGATACAATGAGCAGTTCTTC. Protein: CASTPAYSRYNEQFF. V usage is TRBV19 and J usage is TRBJ2-1; no clear D. V was cut by 7 bases and J by 4 bases, with 17 bases left in between. CDR3 size: 15 residues. The germline V gene encodes CDR1 LNHDA and CDR2 SQIVND (reference sequence).

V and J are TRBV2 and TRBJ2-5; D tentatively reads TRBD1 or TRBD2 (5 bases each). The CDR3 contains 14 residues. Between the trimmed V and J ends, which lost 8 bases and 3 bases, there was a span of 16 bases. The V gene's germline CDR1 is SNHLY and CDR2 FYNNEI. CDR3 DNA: TGTGCCAGCCGCTGGGACCGACCAAAAGAGACCCAGTACTTC. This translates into CASRWDRPKETQYF.

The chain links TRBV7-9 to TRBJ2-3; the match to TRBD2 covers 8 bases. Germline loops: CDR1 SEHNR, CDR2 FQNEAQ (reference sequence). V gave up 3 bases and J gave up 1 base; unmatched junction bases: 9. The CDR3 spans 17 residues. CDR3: CASSLGSAGGRTDTQYF. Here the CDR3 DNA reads TGTGCCAGCAGCTTGGGGTCGGCGGGAGGCCGCACAGATACGCAGTATTTT.

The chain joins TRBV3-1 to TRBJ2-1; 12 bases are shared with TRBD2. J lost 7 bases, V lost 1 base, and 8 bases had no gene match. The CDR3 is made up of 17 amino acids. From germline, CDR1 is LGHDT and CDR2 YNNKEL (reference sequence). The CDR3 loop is CASSQVSALAGGNEQFF. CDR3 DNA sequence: TGTGCCAGCAGCCAAGTCTCGGCACTAGCGGGAGGTAATGAGCAGTTCTTC.

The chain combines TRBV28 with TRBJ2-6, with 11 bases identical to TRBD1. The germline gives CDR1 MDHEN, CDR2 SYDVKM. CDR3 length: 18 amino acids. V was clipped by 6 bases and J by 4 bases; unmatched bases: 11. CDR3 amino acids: CASSPPGQGGPGANVLTF. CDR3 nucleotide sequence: TGTGCCAGCAGCCCTCCGGGACAGGGGGGTCCCGGGGCCAACGTCCTGACTTTC.

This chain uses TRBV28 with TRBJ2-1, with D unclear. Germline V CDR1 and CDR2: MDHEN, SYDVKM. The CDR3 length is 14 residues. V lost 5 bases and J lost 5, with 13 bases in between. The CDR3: CASSPPQSHNEQFF. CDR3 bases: TGTGCCAGCAGTCCCCCCCAGTCCCACAATGAGCAGTTCTTC.

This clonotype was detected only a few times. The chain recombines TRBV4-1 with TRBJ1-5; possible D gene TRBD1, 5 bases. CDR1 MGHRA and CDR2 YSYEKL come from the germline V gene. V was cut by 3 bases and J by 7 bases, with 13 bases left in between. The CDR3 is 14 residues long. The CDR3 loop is CASSHLGDYQPQHF. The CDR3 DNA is TGCGCCAGCAGCCACCTAGGGGACTACCAGCCCCAGCATTTT.

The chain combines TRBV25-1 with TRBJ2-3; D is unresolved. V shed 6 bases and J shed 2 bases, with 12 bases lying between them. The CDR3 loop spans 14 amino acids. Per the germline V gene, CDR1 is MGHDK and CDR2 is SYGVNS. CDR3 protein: CASSRTRTTDTQYF. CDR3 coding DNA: TGTGCCAGCAGCAGGACCCGGACCACAGATACGCAGTATTTT.

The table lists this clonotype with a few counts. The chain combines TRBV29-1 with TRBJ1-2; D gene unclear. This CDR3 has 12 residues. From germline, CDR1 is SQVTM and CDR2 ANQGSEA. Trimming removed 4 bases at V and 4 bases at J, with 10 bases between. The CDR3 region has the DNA TGCAGCGTTGGTTCTCCCGTCTATGGCTACACCTTC. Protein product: CSVGSPVYGYTF.

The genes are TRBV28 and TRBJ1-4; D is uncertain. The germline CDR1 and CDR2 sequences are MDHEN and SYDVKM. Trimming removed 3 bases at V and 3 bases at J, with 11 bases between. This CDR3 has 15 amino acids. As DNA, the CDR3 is TGTGCCAGCAGTTTGTTCCTCGGGGCTAATGAAAAACTGTTTTTT. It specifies CASSLFLGANEKLFF.

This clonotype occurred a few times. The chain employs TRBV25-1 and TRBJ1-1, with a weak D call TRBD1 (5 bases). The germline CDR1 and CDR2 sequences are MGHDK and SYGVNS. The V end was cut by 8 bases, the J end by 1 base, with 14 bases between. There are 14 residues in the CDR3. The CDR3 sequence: CASAPQGANTEAFF. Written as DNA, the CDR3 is TGTGCCAGCGCCCCGCAGGGTGCGAACACTGAAGCTTTCTTT.

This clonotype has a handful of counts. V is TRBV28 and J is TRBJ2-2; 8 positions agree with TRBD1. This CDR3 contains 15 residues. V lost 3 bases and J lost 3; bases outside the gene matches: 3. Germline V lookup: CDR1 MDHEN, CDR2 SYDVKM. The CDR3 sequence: CASSFRDRYTGELFF. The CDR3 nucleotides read TGTGCCAGCAGTTTCAGGGACAGGTACACCGGGGAGCTGTTTTTT.